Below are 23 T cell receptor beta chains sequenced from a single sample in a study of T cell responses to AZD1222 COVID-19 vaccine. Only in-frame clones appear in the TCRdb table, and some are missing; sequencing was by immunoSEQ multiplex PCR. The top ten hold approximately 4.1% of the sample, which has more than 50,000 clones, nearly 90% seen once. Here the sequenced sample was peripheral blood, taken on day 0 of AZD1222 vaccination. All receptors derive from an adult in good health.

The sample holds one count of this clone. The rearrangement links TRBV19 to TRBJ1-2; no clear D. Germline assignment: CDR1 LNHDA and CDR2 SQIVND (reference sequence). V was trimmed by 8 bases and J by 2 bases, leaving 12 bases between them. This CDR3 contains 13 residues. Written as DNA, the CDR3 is TGTGCCAGTTGTGAGAGCTCGAACTATGGCTACACCTTC. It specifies CASCESSNYGYTF. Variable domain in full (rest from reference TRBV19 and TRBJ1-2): DGGITQSPKYLFRKEGQNVTLSCEQNLNHDAMYWYRQDPGQGLRLIYYSQIVNDFQKGDIAEGYSVSREKKESFPLTVTSAQKNPTAFYLCASCESSNYGYTFGSGTRLTVV.

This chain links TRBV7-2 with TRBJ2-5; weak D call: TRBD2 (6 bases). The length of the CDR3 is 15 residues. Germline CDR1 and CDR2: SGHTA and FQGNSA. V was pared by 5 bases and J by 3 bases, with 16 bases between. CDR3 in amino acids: CASSPPGVGKETQYF. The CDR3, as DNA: TGTGCCAGCAGCCCCCCGGGGGTGGGCAAAGAGACCCAGTACTTC.

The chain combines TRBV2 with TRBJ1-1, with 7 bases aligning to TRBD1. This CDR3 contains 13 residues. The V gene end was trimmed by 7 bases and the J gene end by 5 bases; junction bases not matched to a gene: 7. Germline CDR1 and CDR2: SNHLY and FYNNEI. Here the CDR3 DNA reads TGTGCCAGCAAGGCAGGGGGTATGACTGAAGCTTTCTTT. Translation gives CASKAGGMTEAFF.

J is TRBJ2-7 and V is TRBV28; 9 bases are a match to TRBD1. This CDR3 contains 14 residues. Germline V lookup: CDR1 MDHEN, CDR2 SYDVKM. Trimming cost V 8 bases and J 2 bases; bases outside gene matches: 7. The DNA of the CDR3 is TGTGCCAGCGAGAACGGGGACAGGGCCTACGAGCAGTACTTC. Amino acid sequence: CASENGDRAYEQYF. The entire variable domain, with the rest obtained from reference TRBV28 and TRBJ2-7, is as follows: DVKVTQSSRYLVKRTGEKVFLECVQDMDHENMFWYRQDPGLGLRLIYFSYDVKMKEKGDIPEGYSVSREKKERFSLILESASTNQTSMYLCASENGDRAYEQYFGPGTRLTVT.

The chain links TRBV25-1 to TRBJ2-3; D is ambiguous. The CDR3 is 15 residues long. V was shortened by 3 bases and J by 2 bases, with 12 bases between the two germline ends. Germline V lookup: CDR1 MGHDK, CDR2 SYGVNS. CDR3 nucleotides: TGTGCCAGCAGTGATATTTATGAGGACACAGATACGCAGTATTTT. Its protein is CASSDIYEDTDTQYF.

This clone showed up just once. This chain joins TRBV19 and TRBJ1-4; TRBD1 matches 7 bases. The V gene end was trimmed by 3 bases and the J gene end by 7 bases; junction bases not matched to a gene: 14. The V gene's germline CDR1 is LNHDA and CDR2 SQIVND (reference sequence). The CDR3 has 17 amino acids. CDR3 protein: CASSMENHRGTFEKLFF. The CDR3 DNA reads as TGTGCCAGTAGTATGGAAAACCACAGGGGTACTTTTGAAAAACTGTTTTTT.

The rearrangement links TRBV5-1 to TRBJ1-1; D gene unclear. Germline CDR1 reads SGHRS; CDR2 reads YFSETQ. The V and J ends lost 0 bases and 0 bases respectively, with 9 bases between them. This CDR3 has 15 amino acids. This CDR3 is CASSLEEFLNTEAFF. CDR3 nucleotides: TGCGCCAGCAGCTTGGAAGAGTTCCTGAACACTGAAGCTTTCTTT.

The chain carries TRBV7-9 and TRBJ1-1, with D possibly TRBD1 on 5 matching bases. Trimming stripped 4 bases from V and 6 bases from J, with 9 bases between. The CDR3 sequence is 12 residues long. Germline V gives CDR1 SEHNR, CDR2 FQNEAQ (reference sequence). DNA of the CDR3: TGTGCCAGCAGCTCCCAAGGGGCTGAAGCTTTCTTT. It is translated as CASSSQGAEAFF.

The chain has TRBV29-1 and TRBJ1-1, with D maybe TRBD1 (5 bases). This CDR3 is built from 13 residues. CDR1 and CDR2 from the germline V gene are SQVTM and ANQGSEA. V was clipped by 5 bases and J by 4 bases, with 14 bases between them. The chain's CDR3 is CSVREGTGTEAFF. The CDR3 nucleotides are TGCAGCGTTCGTGAGGGGACGGGCACTGAAGCTTTCTTT. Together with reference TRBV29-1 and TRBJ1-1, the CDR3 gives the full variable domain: SAVISQKPSRDICQRGTSLTIQCQVDSQVTMMFWYRQQPGQSLTLIATANQGSEATYESGFVIDKFPISRPNLTFSTLTVSNMSPEDSSIYLCSVREGTGTEAFFGQGTRLTVV.

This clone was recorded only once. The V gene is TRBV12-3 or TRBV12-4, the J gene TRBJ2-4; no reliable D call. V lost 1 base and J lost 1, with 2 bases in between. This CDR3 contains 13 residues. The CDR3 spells CASSLVAKNIQYF. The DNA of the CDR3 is TGTGCCAGCAGTTTAGTTGCCAAAAACATTCAGTACTTC.

The CDR3 nucleotides are TGCGCCAGCAGGGCCGGGACAGGTGGCACCGGGGAGCTGTTTTTT. It is translated as CASRAGTGGTGELFF. V and J are TRBV5-1 and TRBJ2-2; 8 nucleotides agree with TRBD1. Germline CDR1 SGHRS, CDR2 YFSETQ. V lost 5 bases and J lost 4; bases outside the gene matches: 7. This CDR3 has 15 residues.

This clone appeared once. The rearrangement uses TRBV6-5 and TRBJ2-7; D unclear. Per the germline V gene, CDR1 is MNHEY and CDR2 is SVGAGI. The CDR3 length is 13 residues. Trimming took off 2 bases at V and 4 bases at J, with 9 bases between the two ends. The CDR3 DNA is TGTGCCAGCAGTTACCCGGGTGGGTACGAGCAGTACTTC. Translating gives CASSYPGGYEQYF.

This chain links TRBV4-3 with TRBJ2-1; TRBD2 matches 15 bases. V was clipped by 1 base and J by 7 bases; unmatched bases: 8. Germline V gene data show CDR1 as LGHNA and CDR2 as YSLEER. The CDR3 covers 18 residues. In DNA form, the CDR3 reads TGCGCCAGCAGCCAAGGGGGACTAGCGGGGGGCGCCGGTAATGAGCAGTTCTTC. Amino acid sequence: CASSQGGLAGGAGNEQFF.

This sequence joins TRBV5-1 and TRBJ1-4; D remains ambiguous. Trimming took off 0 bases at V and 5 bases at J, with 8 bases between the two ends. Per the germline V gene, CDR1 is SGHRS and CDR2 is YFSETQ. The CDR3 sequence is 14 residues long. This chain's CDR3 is CASSLGTENEKLFF. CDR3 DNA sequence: TGCGCCAGCAGCTTGGGAACAGAGAATGAAAAACTGTTTTTT.

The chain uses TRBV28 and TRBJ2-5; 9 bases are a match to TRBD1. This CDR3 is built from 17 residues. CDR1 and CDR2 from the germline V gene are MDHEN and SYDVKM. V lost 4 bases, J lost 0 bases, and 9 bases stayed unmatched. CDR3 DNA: TGTGCCAGCAGTTCCTCCGGGACAGGGCAATACCAAGAGACCCAGTACTTC. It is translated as CASSSSGTGQYQETQYF. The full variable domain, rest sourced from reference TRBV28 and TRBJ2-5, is DVKVTQSSRYLVKRTGEKVFLECVQDMDHENMFWYRQDPGLGLRLIYFSYDVKMKEKGDIPEGYSVSREKKERFSLILESASTNQTSMYLCASSSSGTGQYQETQYFGPGTRLLVL.

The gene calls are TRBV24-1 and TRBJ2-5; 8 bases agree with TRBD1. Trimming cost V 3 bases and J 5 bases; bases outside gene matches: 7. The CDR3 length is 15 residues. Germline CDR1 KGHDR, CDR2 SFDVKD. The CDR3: CATSDPTGVRETQYF. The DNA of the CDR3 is TGTGCCACCAGTGATCCGACAGGGGTCCGGGAGACCCAGTACTTC.

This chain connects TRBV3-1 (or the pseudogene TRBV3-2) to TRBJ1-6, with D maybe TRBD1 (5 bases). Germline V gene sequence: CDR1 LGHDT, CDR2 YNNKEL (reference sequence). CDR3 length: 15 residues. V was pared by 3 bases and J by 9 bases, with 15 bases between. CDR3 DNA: TGTGCCAGCAGCCATCGGACACGATTGGGTTCACCCCTCCACTTT. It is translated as CASSHRTRLGSPLHF.

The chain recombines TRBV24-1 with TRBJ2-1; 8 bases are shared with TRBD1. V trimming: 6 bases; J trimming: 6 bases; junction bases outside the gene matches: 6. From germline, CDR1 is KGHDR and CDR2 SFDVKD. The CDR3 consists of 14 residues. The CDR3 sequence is CATSKTGTGNEQFF. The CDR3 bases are TGTGCCACCAGTAAGACAGGGACAGGCAATGAGCAGTTCTTC.

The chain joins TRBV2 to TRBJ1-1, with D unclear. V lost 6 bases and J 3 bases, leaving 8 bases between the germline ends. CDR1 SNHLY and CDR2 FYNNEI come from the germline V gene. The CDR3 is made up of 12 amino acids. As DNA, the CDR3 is TGTGCCAGCAGGGACCGTGACACTGAAGCTTTCTTT. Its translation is CASRDRDTEAFF. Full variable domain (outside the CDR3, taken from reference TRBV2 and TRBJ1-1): EPEVTQTPSHQVTQMGQEVILRCVPISNHLYFYWYRQILGQKVEFLVSFYNNEISEKSEIFDDQFSVERPDGSNFTLKIRSTKLEDSAMYFCASRDRDTEAFFGQGTRLTVV.

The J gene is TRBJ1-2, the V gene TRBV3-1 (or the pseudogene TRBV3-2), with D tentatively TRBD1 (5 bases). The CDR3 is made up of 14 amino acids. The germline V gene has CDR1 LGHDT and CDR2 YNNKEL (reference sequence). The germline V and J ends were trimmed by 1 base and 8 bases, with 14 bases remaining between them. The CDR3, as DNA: TGTGCCAGCAGCCAAGTCCCGGGGCAGTTGGGCTACACCTTC. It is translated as CASSQVPGQLGYTF.

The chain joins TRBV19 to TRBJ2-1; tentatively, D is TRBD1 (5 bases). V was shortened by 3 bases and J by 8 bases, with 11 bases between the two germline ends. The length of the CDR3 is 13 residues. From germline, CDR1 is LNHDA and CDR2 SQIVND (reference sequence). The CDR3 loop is CASSIQGGDEQFF. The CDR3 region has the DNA TGTGCCAGTAGTATCCAGGGTGGGGATGAGCAGTTCTTC.

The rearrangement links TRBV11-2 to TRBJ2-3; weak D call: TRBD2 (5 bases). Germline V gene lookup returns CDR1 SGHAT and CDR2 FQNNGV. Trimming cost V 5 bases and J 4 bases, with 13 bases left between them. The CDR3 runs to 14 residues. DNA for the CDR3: TGTGCCAGCAGCCAAGGACTGGTGCCAGATACGCAGTATTTT. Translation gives CASSQGLVPDTQYF. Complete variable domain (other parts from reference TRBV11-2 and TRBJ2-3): EAGVAQSPRYKIIEKRQSVAFWCNPISGHATLYWYQQILGQGPKLLIQFQNNGVVDDSQLPKDRFSAERLKGVDSTLKIQPAKLEDSAVYLCASSQGLVPDTQYFGPGTRLTVL.

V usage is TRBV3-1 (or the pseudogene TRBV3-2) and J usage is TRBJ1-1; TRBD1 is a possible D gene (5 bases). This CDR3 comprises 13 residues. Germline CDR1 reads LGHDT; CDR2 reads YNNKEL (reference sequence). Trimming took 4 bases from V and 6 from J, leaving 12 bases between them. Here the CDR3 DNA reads TGTGCCAGCAGCCGAAAACCGACAGCTGAAGCTTTCTTT. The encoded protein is CASSRKPTAEAFF.